This T cell receptor (beta chain) was found in a study of glioma-infiltrating T cells. Study results and caveats: Signature shared blood CDR3 motifs were enriched in low-divergence and depleted in high-divergence patients.

TCR alpha and beta CDR3 regions were amplified from RNA using iRepertoire nested multiplex PCR. Tissue mRNA or PBMC total RNA, about 85-400 ng, went into one-step reverse transcription and amplification. TCRdb re-called the multiplex PCR reads with MiXCR, one entry per CDR3 protein. The sample lists about 410,000 distinct CDR3 sequences; roughly two fifths were seen once. Trimming stripped 0 bases from V and 6 bases from J, with 14 bases between. The CDR3 runs 15 residues. Germline V lookup: CDR1 LGHNA, CDR2 YSLEER. About this clonotype: Antigen unknown.

The sequence derives from a human donor with low-grade glioma or glioblastoma, undergoing nonglioma brain surgery, or in good health (not recorded which). The V gene is TRBV4-3, the J gene TRBJ1-1; D is unclear. Source material: glioma tissue, nonneoplastic brain tissue, or PBMCs (not recorded which). The CDR3 coding sequence is TGCGCCAGCAGCCAAGATCCCTATTCCGGGGCTGAAGCTTTCTTT. The encoded protein is CASSQDPYSGAEAFF.